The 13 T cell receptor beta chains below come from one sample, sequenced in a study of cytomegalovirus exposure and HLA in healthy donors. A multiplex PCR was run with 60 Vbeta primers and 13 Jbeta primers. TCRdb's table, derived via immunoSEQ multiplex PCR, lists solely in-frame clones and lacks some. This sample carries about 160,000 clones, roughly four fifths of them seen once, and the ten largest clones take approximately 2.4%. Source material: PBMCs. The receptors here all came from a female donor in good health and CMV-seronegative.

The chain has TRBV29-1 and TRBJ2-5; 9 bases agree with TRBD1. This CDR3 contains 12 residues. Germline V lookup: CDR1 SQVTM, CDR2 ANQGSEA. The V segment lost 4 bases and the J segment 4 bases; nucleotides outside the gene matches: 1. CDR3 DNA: TGCAGCGTTGGACAGGGGGGAGAGACCCAGTACTTC. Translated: CSVGQGGETQYF.

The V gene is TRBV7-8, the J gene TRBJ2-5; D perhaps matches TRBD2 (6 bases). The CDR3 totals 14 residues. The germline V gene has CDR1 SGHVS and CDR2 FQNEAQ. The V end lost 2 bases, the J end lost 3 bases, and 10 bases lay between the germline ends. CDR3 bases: TGTGCCAGCAGCTTAAGGGGACTTAAAGAGACCCAGTACTTC. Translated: CASSLRGLKETQYF. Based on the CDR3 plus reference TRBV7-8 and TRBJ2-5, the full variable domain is GAGVSQSPRYKVAKRGQDVALRCDPISGHVSLFWYQQALGQGPEFLTYFQNEAQLDKSGLPSDRFFAERPEGSVSTLKIQRTQQEDSAVYLCASSLRGLKETQYFGPGTRLLVL.

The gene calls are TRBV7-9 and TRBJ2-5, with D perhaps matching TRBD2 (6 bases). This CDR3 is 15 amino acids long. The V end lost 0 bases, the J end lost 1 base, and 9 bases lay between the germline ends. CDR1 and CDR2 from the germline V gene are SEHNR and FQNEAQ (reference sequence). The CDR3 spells CASSLAGGSQETQYF. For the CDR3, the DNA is TGTGCCAGCAGCTTAGCGGGGGGATCCCAAGAGACCCAGTACTTC. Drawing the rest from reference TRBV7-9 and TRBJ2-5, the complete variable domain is DTGVSQNPRHKITKRGQNVTFRCDPISEHNRLYWYRQTLGQGPEFLTYFQNEAQLEKSRLLSDRFSAERPKGSFSTLEIQRTEQGDSAMYLCASSLAGGSQETQYFGPGTRLLVL.

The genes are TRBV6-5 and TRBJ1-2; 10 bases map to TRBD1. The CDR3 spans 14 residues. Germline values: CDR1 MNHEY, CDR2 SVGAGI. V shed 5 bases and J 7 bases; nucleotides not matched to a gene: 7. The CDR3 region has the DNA TGTGCCAGCAGTGGGACAGGGGATCGGAGTGGCTACACCTTC. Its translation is CASSGTGDRSGYTF.

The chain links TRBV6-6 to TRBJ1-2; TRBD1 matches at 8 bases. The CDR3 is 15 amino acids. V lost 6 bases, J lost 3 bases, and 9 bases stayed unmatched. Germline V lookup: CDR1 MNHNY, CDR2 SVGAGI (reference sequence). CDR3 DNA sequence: TGTGCCAGCAGGCTAACGGGACAGGACCACTATGGCTACACCTTC. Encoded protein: CASRLTGQDHYGYTF.

CDR3 residues: CASRLARGNNEQFF. In DNA form, the CDR3 reads TGTGCCAGCAGACTAGCAAGGGGCAACAATGAGCAGTTCTTC. The chain employs TRBV7-2 and TRBJ2-1, with a weak D call TRBD2 (6 bases). CDR3 length equals 14 residues. CDR1 SGHTA and CDR2 FQGNSA come from the germline V gene. V shed 6 bases and J shed 5 bases, with 14 bases lying between them.

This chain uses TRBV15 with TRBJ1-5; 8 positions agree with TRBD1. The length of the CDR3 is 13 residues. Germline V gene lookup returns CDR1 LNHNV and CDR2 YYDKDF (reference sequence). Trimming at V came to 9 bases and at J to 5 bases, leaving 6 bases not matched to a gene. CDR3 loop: CATSGQGDQPQHF. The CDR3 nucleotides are TGTGCCACGTCCGGACAGGGCGATCAGCCCCAGCATTTT.

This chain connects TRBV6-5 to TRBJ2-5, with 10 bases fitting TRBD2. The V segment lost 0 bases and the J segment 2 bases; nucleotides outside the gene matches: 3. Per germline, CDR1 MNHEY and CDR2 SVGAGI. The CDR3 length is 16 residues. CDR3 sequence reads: CASSYSSGGLQETQYF. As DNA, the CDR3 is TGTGCCAGCAGTTACTCTAGCGGGGGGCTACAAGAGACCCAGTACTTC.

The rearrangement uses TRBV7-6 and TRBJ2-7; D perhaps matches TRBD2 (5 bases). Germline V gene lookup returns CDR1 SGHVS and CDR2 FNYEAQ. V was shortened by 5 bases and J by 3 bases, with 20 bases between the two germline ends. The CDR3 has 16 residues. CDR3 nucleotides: TGTGCCAGCAGCGCAGGAGGCCGAGGAAGGTACTACGAGCAGTACTTC. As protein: CASSAGGRGRYYEQYF.

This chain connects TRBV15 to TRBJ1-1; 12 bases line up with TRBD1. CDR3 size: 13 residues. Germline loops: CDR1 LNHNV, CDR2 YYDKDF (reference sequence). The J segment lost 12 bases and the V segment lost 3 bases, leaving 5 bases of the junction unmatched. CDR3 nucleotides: TGTGCCACCAGCAGGGGACAGGGGGCTGCGCCTTTCTTT. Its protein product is CATSRGQGAAPFF.

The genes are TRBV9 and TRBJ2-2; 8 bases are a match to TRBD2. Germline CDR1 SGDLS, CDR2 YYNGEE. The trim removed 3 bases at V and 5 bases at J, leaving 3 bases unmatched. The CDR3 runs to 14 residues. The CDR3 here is CASSGGGRTGELFF. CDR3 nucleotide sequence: TGTGCCAGCAGCGGCGGGGGGAGAACCGGGGAGCTGTTTTTT.

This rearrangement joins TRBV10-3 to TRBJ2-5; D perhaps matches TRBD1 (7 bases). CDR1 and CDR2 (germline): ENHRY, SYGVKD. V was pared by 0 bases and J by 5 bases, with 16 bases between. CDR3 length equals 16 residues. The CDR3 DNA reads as TGTGCCATCAGTGAGTCCGGGGAGGACAGGCCGGAGACCCAGTACTTC. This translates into CAISESGEDRPETQYF.

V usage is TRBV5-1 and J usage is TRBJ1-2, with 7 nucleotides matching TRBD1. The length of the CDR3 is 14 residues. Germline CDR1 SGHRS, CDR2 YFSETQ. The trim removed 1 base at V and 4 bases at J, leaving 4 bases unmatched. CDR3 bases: TGCGCCAGCAGCTTGAACAGGGGTAGCTATGGCTACACCTTC. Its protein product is CASSLNRGSYGYTF.